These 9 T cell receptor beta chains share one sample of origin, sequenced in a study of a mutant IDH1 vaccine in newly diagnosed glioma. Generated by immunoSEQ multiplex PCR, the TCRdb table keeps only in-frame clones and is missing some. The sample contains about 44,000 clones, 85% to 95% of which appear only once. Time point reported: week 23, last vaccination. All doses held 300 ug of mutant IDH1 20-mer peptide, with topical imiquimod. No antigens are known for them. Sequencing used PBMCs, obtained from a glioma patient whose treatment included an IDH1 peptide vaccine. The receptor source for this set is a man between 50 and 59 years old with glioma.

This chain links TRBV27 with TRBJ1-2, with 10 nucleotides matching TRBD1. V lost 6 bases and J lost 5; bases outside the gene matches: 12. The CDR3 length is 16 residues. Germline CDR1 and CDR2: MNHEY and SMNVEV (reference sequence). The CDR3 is CASSPLGTGVRYGYTF. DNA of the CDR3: TGTGCCAGCAGCCCCTTGGGGACAGGGGTTAGGTATGGCTACACCTTC.

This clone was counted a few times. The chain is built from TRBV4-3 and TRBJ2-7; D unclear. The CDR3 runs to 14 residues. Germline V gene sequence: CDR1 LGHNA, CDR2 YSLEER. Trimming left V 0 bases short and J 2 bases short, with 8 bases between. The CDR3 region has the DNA TGCGCCAGCAGCCAAGATCTGGCCCCCTACGAGCAGTACTTC. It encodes CASSQDLAPYEQYF.

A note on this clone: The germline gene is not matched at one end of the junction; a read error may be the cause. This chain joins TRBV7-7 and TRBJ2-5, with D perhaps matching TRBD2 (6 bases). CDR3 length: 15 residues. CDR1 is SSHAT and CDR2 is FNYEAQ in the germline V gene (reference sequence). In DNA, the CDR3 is TGTGCTAGCAGCCCCTCCGGGACTGCACAAGAGACCCAGTACTTC. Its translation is CASSPSGTAQETQYF.

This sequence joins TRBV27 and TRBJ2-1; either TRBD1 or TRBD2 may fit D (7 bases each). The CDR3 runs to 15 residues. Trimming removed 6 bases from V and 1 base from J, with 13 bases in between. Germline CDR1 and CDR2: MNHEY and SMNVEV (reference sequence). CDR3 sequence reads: CASSSGGGSYNEQFF. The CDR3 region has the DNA TGTGCCAGCAGCTCAGGGGGGGGATCCTACAATGAGCAGTTCTTC.

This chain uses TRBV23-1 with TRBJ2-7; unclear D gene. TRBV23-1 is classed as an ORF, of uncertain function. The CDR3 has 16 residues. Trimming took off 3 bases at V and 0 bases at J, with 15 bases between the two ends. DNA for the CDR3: TGCGCCAGCAGTCACCCGGGTTCATCGAGCTCCTACGAGCAGTACTTC. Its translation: CASSHPGSSSSYEQYF.

For the CDR3, the DNA is TGTGCCAGCAAAGACAGTCCTCCGGGCAATCAGCCCCAGCATTTT. It specifies CASKDSPPGNQPQHF. V is TRBV6-4 and J is TRBJ1-5; a possible D gene is TRBD1 (5 bases). V lost 7 bases, J lost 2 bases, and 15 bases lay in between. The CDR3 has 15 residues. Germline CDR1 MRHNA, CDR2 SNTAGT.

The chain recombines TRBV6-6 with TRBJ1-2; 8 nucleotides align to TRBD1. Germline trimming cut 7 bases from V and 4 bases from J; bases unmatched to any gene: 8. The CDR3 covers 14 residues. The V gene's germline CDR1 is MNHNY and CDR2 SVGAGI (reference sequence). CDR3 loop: CASTLIDRGYGYTF. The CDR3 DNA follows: TGTGCCAGCACCTTAATCGACAGGGGCTATGGCTACACCTTC.

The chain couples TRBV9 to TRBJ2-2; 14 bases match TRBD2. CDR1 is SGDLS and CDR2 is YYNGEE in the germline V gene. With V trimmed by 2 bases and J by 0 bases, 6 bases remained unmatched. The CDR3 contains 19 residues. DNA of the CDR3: TGTGCCAGCAGCGTTCGACTAGCGGGAGGGCTCGCGAACACCGGGGAGCTGTTTTTT. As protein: CASSVRLAGGLANTGELFF. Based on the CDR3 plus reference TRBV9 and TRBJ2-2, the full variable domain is DSGVTQTPKHLITATGQRVTLRCSPRSGDLSVYWYQQSLDQGLQFLIQYYNGEERAKGNILERFSAQQFPDLHSELNLSSLELGDSALYFCASSVRLAGGLANTGELFFGEGSRLTVL.

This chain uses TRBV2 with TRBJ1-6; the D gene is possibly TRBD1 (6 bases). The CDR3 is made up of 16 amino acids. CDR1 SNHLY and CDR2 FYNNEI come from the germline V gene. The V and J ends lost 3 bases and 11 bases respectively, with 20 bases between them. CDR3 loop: CASSDVGASPPTPLHF. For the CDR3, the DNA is TGTGCCAGCAGTGATGTGGGGGCTTCCCCACCTACACCCCTCCACTTT.